This is a list of T cell receptor beta chains from one sample in a study of blood T cell repertoires in COVID-19. TCRdb's copy holds only in-frame clones and misses some; the assay was immunoSEQ multiplex PCR. The sample yields hundreds of thousands of clones, roughly 83% seen once. Sequenced sample: peripheral blood. All receptors come from a middle-aged man with acute or convalescent COVID-19. CDR3s include the opening cysteine and the closing phenylalanine or tryptophan. A D gene is named only where the DNA matches it firmly. Rows may omit the clone size; those that give it use once, few, many or a size class.

J,D,V,size,DNA,CDR3
TRBJ1-2,-,TRBV18,-,TGTGCCAGCTCACCATCACAGGGAGACGGCTACACCTTC,CASSPSQGDGYTF
TRBJ1-1,-,TRBV5-1,-,TGCGCCAGCAGCTTGGAAAGGCAGGGGAATGAAGCTTTCTTT,CASSLERQGNEAFF
TRBJ2-2,TRBD1,TRBV5-1,-,TGCGCCAGCAGCTTGGTCGTGACAGGGGACGGGGAGCTGTTTTTT,CASSLVVTGDGELFF
TRBJ2-7,-,TRBV3-1/TRBV3-2,once,TGTGCCAGCAGCCAAGAATACCGCAGGGGGGAGTACGAGCAGTACTTC,CASSQEYRRGEYEQYF
TRBJ2-7,TRBD2,TRBV7-2,-,TGTGCCAGCAGCTTTCGACTAGCTACCTACGAGCAGTACTTC,CASSFRLATYEQYF
TRBJ1-1,-,TRBV5-1,-,TGCGCCAGCAGCTTGAACAGCATGAACACTGAAGCTTTCTTT,CASSLNSMNTEAFF
TRBJ2-7,-,TRBV3-1/TRBV3-2,-,TGTGCCAGCAGCCAGTACTACGAGCAGTACTTC,CASSQYYEQYF
TRBJ1-1,-,TRBV18,-,TGTGCCAGCTCACCAATAGAGATGAACACTGAAGCTTTCTTT,CASSPIEMNTEAFF
TRBJ1-2,-,TRBV5-1,-,TGCGCCAGCAGCCCGAGGACGGGCGCCAGGGACTACACCTTC,CASSPRTGARDYTF
TRBJ2-7,-,TRBV11-3,-,TGTGCCAGCAGCCTTGGACCAGGGAACTACGAGCAGTACTTC,CASSLGPGNYEQYF
TRBJ2-2,-,TRBV19,few,TGTGCCAGTAGTTCCCCGGGACTGAGGACCGGGGAGCTGTTTTTT,CASSSPGLRTGELFF
TRBJ2-7,-,TRBV7-6,-,TGTGCCAGCAGCAAAGAACACAGGGGACTAGGTTACGAGCAGTACTTC,CASSKEHRGLGYEQYF
TRBJ1-2,TRBD1,TRBV5-1,-,TGCGCCAGCAGCTCGCACAGGGGGCTGGACTATGGCTACACCTTC,CASSSHRGLDYGYTF
TRBJ2-7,-,TRBV5-4,few,TGTGCCAGCAGCAGGGGGGGAGCGGAAAGCTCCTACGAGCAGTACTTC,CASSRGGAESSYEQYF
TRBJ1-2,-,TRBV3-1/TRBV3-2,few,TGTGCCAGCAGCCAAGAGCCCAACAGCCTCTATGGCTACACCTTC,CASSQEPNSLYGYTF
TRBJ1-1,-,TRBV29-1,-,TGCAGCGTTGGACGACAGGAGAACACTGAAGCTTTCTTT,CSVGRQENTEAFF
TRBJ1-4,-,TRBV7-6,once,TGTGCCAGCAGCCGGACAGAGAATGAAAAACTGTTTTTT,CASSRTENEKLFF
TRBJ2-5,-,TRBV27,-,TGTGCCAGCGGAGGACTACAAGAGACCCAGTACTTC,CASGGLQETQYF